One sample yielded the 13 T cell receptor beta chains listed below, sequenced in a study of spatial heterogeneity in lung cancer. Time point defined: blood at routine non-recurrence follow-up after resection. TCRdb independently ran MiXCR on the 5' RACE reads; one entry per CDR3 protein. Here the sample spans 25,000 to 35,000 distinct CDR3 sequences, less than 6.5% being singletons. The sequences come from PBMCs, collected at follow-up. These receptors all stem from a female donor with early-stage non-small cell lung cancer.

By share, this clonotype counts as medium-sized (0.01 to 0.1%). The chain employs TRBV4-3 and TRBJ2-3; 11 bases fit TRBD2. There are 15 residues in the CDR3. V lost 3 bases, J lost 2 bases, and 1 base stayed unmatched. Germline CDR1 reads LGHNA; CDR2 reads YSLEER. CDR3 DNA sequence: TGCGCCAGCAGCCAGGGACTAGCGGACACAGATACGCAGTATTTT. Amino acid sequence: CASSQGLADTDTQYF.

The J gene is TRBJ2-7, the V gene TRBV6-2 or TRBV6-3, with 7 bases fitting TRBD2. Germline values: CDR1 MNHEY, CDR2 SVGEGT. With 6 bases clipped from V and 1 base from J, the junction kept 18 bases outside the gene matches. The CDR3 covers 18 residues. The CDR3 reads CASSSLASGGVVSYEQYF. The DNA for the CDR3 is TGTGCCAGCAGCTCCTTGGCTAGCGGAGGGGTTGTGTCCTACGAGCAGTACTTC.

The genes are TRBV6-2 or TRBV6-3 and TRBJ2-1, with D unclear. This CDR3 has 16 residues. V dropped 4 bases and J dropped 0 bases, with 13 bases sitting between them. CDR1 is MNHEY, CDR2 SVGEGT, per germline. CDR3 bases: TGTGCCAGCAGTTCTCGTACCCAGAGCTCCTACAATGAGCAGTTCTTC. It specifies CASSSRTQSSYNEQFF.

This clonotype was observed many times. The chain has TRBV6-2 or TRBV6-3 and TRBJ2-3; 14 bases are shared with TRBD2. Losses at the gene ends were 5 bases for V and 4 bases for J; bases not matched to a gene: 5. The germline V gene has CDR1 MNHEY and CDR2 SVGEGT. CDR3 length equals 16 residues. The CDR3 DNA is TGTGCCAGCAGTGGACGGACTAGCGGGGGGTCAGATACGCAGTATTTT. It yields the protein CASSGRTSGGSDTQYF.

This clonotype was counted at least ten times. Here the CDR3 reads CASSLAGGSTDTQYF. CDR3 DNA: TGCGCCAGCAGCTTAGCGGGGGGCTCCACAGATACGCAGTATTTT. This sequence joins TRBV5-1 and TRBJ2-3; 9 positions agree with TRBD2. V lost 2 bases and J lost 2; bases outside the gene matches: 3. Germline V gene data show CDR1 as SGHRS and CDR2 as YFSETQ. This CDR3 spans 15 amino acids.

This clonotype was seen many times. The CDR3 is CASSLRVQGAAYNSPLHF. The CDR3 coding sequence is TGTGCCAGCAGCTTAAGGGTACAGGGGGCGGCCTATAATTCACCCCTCCACTTT. The chain has TRBV7-2 and TRBJ1-6; TRBD1 agrees at 9 bases. Losses at the gene ends were 2 bases for V and 2 bases for J; bases not matched to a gene: 7. The CDR3 is 18 residues long. Looked up from germline, CDR1 is SGHTA and CDR2 is FQGNSA.

This clonotype has ten or more counts. The chain uses TRBV14 and TRBJ2-1; the D gene could be TRBD1 or TRBD2 (6 bases each). The V gene's germline CDR1 is SGHDN and CDR2 FVKESK. There are 15 residues in the CDR3. V lost 1 base and J lost 12, with 19 bases in between. The CDR3 here is CASSQGMLVGGGQFF. CDR3 DNA sequence: TGTGCCAGCAGCCAAGGAATGCTGGTCGGGGGCGGGCAGTTCTTC.

This clonotype has a handful of counts. This chain connects TRBV5-1 to TRBJ1-1, with a tentative D call TRBD1 (6 bases). Germline loops: CDR1 SGHRS, CDR2 YFSETQ. The ends were cut back, 4 bases at V and 4 bases at J, with 11 bases in the middle. The CDR3 spans 13 residues. Written as DNA, the CDR3 is TGCGCCAGCAGCGGGGGCCGGGTCACTGAAGCTTTCTTT. Its protein is CASSGGRVTEAFF.

This clonotype was observed at least ten times. The V and J genes are TRBV28 and TRBJ2-1; no firm D call. Trimming left V 2 bases short and J 8 bases short, with 10 bases between. The CDR3 consists of 13 residues. Germline V gene lookup returns CDR1 MDHEN and CDR2 SYDVKM. The CDR3 spells CASSLVVRDEQFF. CDR3 bases: TGTGCCAGCAGTTTAGTAGTTCGCGATGAGCAGTTCTTC.

This clonotype was seen many times. The chain recombines TRBV29-1 with TRBJ2-7; no definite D call. Trimming removed 0 bases from V and 2 bases from J, with 14 bases in between. The CDR3 covers 15 residues. Germline CDR1 reads SQVTM; CDR2 reads ANQGSEA. The CDR3 sequence: CSVEEDDKGPYEQYF. CDR3 coding DNA: TGCAGCGTTGAAGAGGATGACAAGGGTCCCTACGAGCAGTACTTC.

This clonotype is medium-sized (0.01 to 0.1%) by share. The chain joins TRBV20-1 to TRBJ2-6; possibly TRBD1 or TRBD2 for D (5 bases each). Trimming cost V 5 bases and J 2 bases, with 13 bases left between them. In germline, CDR1 is DFQATT, CDR2 SNEGSKA (reference sequence). The CDR3 runs 15 residues. The CDR3: CSALRDGTGANVLTF. As DNA, the CDR3 is TGCAGTGCTCTCCGGGACGGAACTGGGGCCAACGTCCTGACTTTC.

This clonotype was seen at least ten times. The rearrangement links TRBV5-1 to TRBJ2-2, with unresolved D. The ends were cut back, 5 bases at V and 4 bases at J, with 9 bases in the middle. CDR1 is SGHRS and CDR2 is YFSETQ in the germline V gene. This CDR3 comprises 13 residues. Here the CDR3 DNA reads TGCGCCAGCAGGTCAGGTGGCACCGGGGAGCTGTTTTTT. Translation: CASRSGGTGELFF.

A remark on this clonotype: A read error may explain this, as a much larger clone is one base away. The genes are TRBV18 and TRBJ1-3; the D is unclear. The CDR3 is made up of 16 amino acids. The germline CDR1 and CDR2 sequences are KGHSH and LQKENI. CDR3 sequence reads: CACSSRLGNSGNTIYF. The CDR3 DNA reads TGTGCCTGCTCATCCCGGCTGGGGAACTCTGGAAACACCATATATTTT. Looking up the rest from reference TRBV18 and TRBJ1-3 gives the full variable domain: NAGVMQNPRHLVRRRGQEARLRCSPMKGHSHVYWYRQLPEEGLKFMVYLQKENIIDESGMPKERFSAEFPKEGPSILRIQQVVRGDSAAYFCACSSRLGNSGNTIYFGEGSWLTVV.